These 32 T cell receptor beta chains originate from one sample sequenced in a study of blood T cell repertoires in COVID-19. Measured with immunoSEQ multiplex PCR; TCRdb has only the in-frame clones, and not every one. The sample has around 57,000 clones, 88% seen once; the top ten hold approximately 17%. The specimen sequenced was peripheral blood. The receptors come from a woman over 75 with active COVID-19.

Regarding this clone: Different DNA sequences within this sample yield the same CDR3. V is TRBV5-6 and J is TRBJ2-3, with 13 nucleotides matching TRBD2. This CDR3 comprises 15 residues. Germline loops: CDR1 SGHDT, CDR2 YYEEEE. V trimming: 5 bases; J trimming: 7 bases; junction bases outside the gene matches: 7. The CDR3 DNA is TGTGCCAGCAGGCTCACTAGCGGGGGGGCACATACGCAGTATTTT. Its protein is CASRLTSGGAHTQYF.

V usage is TRBV4-2 and J usage is TRBJ2-7; 9 nucleotides line up with TRBD1. V lost 5 bases, J lost 3 bases, and 8 bases stayed unmatched. This CDR3 spans 15 amino acids. Germline V gene data show CDR1 as LGHNA and CDR2 as YNFKEQ. CDR3 in DNA: TGTGCCAGCAGCGCCCGGACAGGGGTGGGCTACGAGCAGTACTTC. Protein sequence: CASSARTGVGYEQYF.

This clone appeared a single time. The chain joins TRBV7-9 to TRBJ2-3, with D perhaps matching TRBD2 (6 bases). Germline CDR1 reads SEHNR; CDR2 reads FQNEAQ (reference sequence). This CDR3 has 15 amino acids. Trimming left V 1 base short and J 0 bases short, with 8 bases between. Written as DNA, the CDR3 is TGTGCCAGCAGCTTAGAGGGGACTAGCACAGATACGCAGTATTTT. It yields the protein CASSLEGTSTDTQYF.

The table lists this clone with a count of one. CDR3 loop: CASSSGGTGSPLHF. DNA for the CDR3: TGTGCCAGCAGTTCGGGCGGGACAGGCTCACCCCTCCACTTT. The chain links TRBV28 to TRBJ1-6, with 8 positions matching TRBD1. Germline V lookup: CDR1 MDHEN, CDR2 SYDVKM. V shed 4 bases and J 10 bases; nucleotides not matched to a gene: 6. The CDR3 has 14 residues.

The chain links TRBV7-3 to TRBJ2-1, with 7 bases matching TRBD2. The CDR3 covers 14 residues. V was pared by 2 bases and J by 10 bases, with 8 bases of the junction left unmatched. Germline loops: CDR1 SGHTA, CDR2 FQGTGA. The CDR3 DNA reads TGTGCCAGCAGCTTAGGGCGACTAGCTGGGGAGCAGTTCTTC. Amino acids: CASSLGRLAGEQFF.

This chain joins TRBV5-1 and TRBJ2-5; the D is unclear. This CDR3 is built from 15 residues. Germline loops: CDR1 SGHRS, CDR2 YFSETQ. Trimming took 0 bases from V and 5 from J, leaving 14 bases between them. CDR3 region: CASSLASRPSETQYF. The CDR3 DNA sequence: TGCGCCAGCAGCTTGGCTTCTAGGCCCAGCGAGACCCAGTACTTC.

The chain recombines TRBV28 with TRBJ2-3; D gene uncertain. With 2 bases removed from V and 7 bases from J, the gap between germline ends came to 7 bases. Germline loops: CDR1 MDHEN, CDR2 SYDVKM. CDR3 length: 12 amino acids. This CDR3 is CASSLVRYTQYF. The DNA for the CDR3 is TGTGCCAGCAGTTTAGTCCGTTATACGCAGTATTTT.

This clone is a singleton in its sample. The V and J genes are TRBV9 and TRBJ2-1, with TRBD2 matching 11 bases. CDR1 is SGDLS and CDR2 is YYNGEE in the germline V gene. The CDR3 totals 15 residues. V shed 4 bases and J 3 bases; nucleotides not matched to a gene: 3. The CDR3 DNA sequence: TGTGCCAGCAGCACTACTAGCGGGGGCTACAATGAGCAGTTCTTC. Translated, it gives CASSTTSGGYNEQFF.

Details on this clone: Germline and junction disagree at one end, which may indicate a read error. The chain couples TRBV6-2 or TRBV6-3 to TRBJ1-5; 8 bases fit TRBD1. The CDR3 runs to 16 residues. Germline V lookup: CDR1 MNHEY, CDR2 SVGEGT. The DNA of the CDR3 is TGTGCAAGCAGTCGCCCCGGACAGGGTGGAAATCAGCCCCAGCATTTT. Its translation: CASSRPGQGGNQPQHF.

The chain employs TRBV19 and TRBJ2-1; 10 positions agree with TRBD2. Germline CDR1 reads LNHDA; CDR2 reads SQIVND (reference sequence). This CDR3 spans 11 amino acids. J gave up 10 bases and V 9 bases, and 3 bases lay outside the gene matches. CDR3 nucleotides: TGTGCCAGCAGGACTAGCGGAGAGCAGTTCTTC. It codes for CASRTSGEQFF.

CDR3 nucleotide sequence: TGTGCCAGCTCACCCGTGGACAGGGACTATGGCTACACCTTC. Translated: CASSPVDRDYGYTF. The V call is TRBV18, the J call TRBJ1-2; 8 bases are a match to TRBD1. This CDR3 has 14 residues. Germline V gene lookup returns CDR1 KGHSH and CDR2 LQKENI. V shed 3 bases, J shed 3 bases, and the junction held 3 bases outside the gene matches.

The chain recombines TRBV11-1 with TRBJ2-7; perhaps TRBD2 as D (6 bases). The germline V gene has CDR1 SGHAT and CDR2 FQDESV (reference sequence). The CDR3 sequence is 11 residues long. Trimming pared 5 bases from V and 5 bases from J, leaving 7 bases between. The DNA of the CDR3 is TGTGCCAGCAGCCGGGGGAACGAGCAGTACTTC. It is translated as CASSRGNEQYF.

This chain connects TRBV5-1 to TRBJ2-3; 15 positions agree with TRBD2. Germline loops: CDR1 SGHRS, CDR2 YFSETQ. Trimming cost V 4 bases and J 4 bases; bases outside gene matches: 4. CDR3 length equals 16 residues. CDR3 in DNA: TGCGCCAGCAGCCCCGGGACTAGCGGGGGGCCAGATACGCAGTATTTT. It encodes CASSPGTSGGPDTQYF.

The chain links TRBV11-2 to TRBJ2-1; no reliable D call. Trimming cost V 1 base and J 0 bases, with 7 bases left between them. Germline-derived CDR1 and CDR2 are SGHAT and FQNNGV. CDR3 length: 15 amino acids. The CDR3 DNA follows: TGTGCCAGCAGCTTAGTAGGAGACTCCTACAATGAGCAGTTCTTC. It yields the protein CASSLVGDSYNEQFF.

The rearrangement joins TRBV18 to TRBJ2-5; TRBD2 matches at 8 bases. V was pared by 1 base and J by 5 bases, with 3 bases of the junction left unmatched. There are 14 residues in the CDR3. Germline lookup yields CDR1 KGHSH and CDR2 LQKENI. The CDR3 DNA reads as TGTGCCAGCTCACCACTAGCGGGGCTGGAGACCCAGTACTTC. Protein sequence: CASSPLAGLETQYF.

V and J are TRBV5-1 and TRBJ1-2; 7 bases fit TRBD1. With V trimmed by 2 bases and J by 7 bases, 5 bases remained unmatched. CDR1 and CDR2 (germline): SGHRS, YFSETQ. The CDR3 is made up of 13 amino acids. The CDR3 DNA is TGCGCCAGCAGCTTCCAGGGGGAAAGTGGCTACACCTTC. Amino acid sequence: CASSFQGESGYTF.

The gene calls are TRBV19 and TRBJ2-7, with 8 bases lining up with TRBD2. CDR3 length: 15 amino acids. Germline V gives CDR1 LNHDA, CDR2 SQIVND (reference sequence). The junction had 8 bases not matched to a gene; V was cut back by 5 bases and J by 2 bases. The CDR3 here is CASSAGTGGTYEQYF. The CDR3 DNA reads TGTGCCAGTAGTGCCGGGACGGGGGGGACCTACGAGCAGTACTTC.

Here the CDR3 DNA reads TGTGCCAGCAGCTTAGATGGAGTGAACACCGGGGAGCTGTTTTTT. Translating gives CASSLDGVNTGELFF. The chain couples TRBV11-3 to TRBJ2-2; D is unclear. The CDR3 length is 15 residues. Germline values: CDR1 SGHNT, CDR2 YENEEA. Trimming left V 0 bases short and J 1 base short, with 6 bases between. Looking up the rest from reference TRBV11-3 and TRBJ2-2 gives the full variable domain: EAGVVQSPRYKIIEKKQPVAFWCNPISGHNTLYWYLQNLGQGPELLIRYENEEAVDDSQLPKDRFSAERLKGVDSTLKIQPAELGDSAVYLCASSLDGVNTGELFFGEGSRLTVL.

The chain couples TRBV7-6 to TRBJ2-3; D perhaps matches TRBD2 (6 bases). Trimming stripped 0 bases from V and 2 bases from J, with 18 bases between. Germline values: CDR1 SGHVS, CDR2 FNYEAQ. The CDR3 runs to 18 residues. CDR3 residues: CASSLAPVTSEITDTQYF. For the CDR3, the DNA is TGTGCCAGCAGCTTAGCACCCGTGACTAGTGAAATCACAGATACGCAGTATTTT.

The rearrangement links TRBV24-1 to TRBJ1-5; 7 positions match TRBD1. The J segment lost 5 bases and the V segment lost 10 bases, leaving 7 bases of the junction unmatched. The CDR3 extends over 13 amino acids. The germline gives CDR1 KGHDR, CDR2 SFDVKD. CDR3 sequence (DNA): TGTGCCACGTCCGGGACAGAGTATCAGCCCCAGCATTTT. Residues: CATSGTEYQPQHF.

This sequence joins TRBV30 and TRBJ2-1; weak D call: TRBD2 (7 bases). The CDR3 length is 16 residues. Germline values: CDR1 GTSNPN, CDR2 SVGIG (reference sequence). V was trimmed by 1 base and J by 3 bases, leaving 16 bases between them. Here the CDR3 reads CAWSEAGGGLYNEQFF. As DNA, the CDR3 is TGTGCCTGGAGTGAGGCTGGGGGGGGGCTCTACAATGAGCAGTTCTTC.

The gene calls are TRBV19 and TRBJ1-3, with D hard to call. Germline V lookup: CDR1 LNHDA, CDR2 SQIVND (reference sequence). The CDR3 length is 14 residues. V was cut by 7 bases and J by 4 bases, with 14 bases left in between. CDR3 amino acids: CASTFPGSGNTIYF. CDR3 coding DNA: TGTGCCAGTACCTTCCCGGGTTCGGGAAACACCATATATTTT.

The V and J genes are TRBV5-1 and TRBJ2-3; perhaps TRBD1 as D (6 bases). The ends were cut back, 4 bases at V and 2 bases at J, with 11 bases in the middle. This CDR3 contains 14 residues. Germline CDR1 is SGHRS and CDR2 is YFSETQ. CDR3 region: CASSPDRNTDTQYF. The CDR3 DNA reads as TGCGCCAGCAGCCCCGACAGGAACACAGATACGCAGTATTTT.

This clone was found a few times. The J gene is TRBJ2-3, the V gene TRBV6-9; D perhaps matches TRBD2 (7 bases). The CDR3 loop spans 18 amino acids. Looked up from germline, CDR1 is MNHGY and CDR2 is SVAAGI. Trimming removed 9 bases from V and 2 bases from J, with 27 bases in between. CDR3 amino acids: CASPWRGPDPNSTDTQYF. CDR3 bases: TGTGCCAGTCCTTGGCGGGGGCCCGACCCCAATTCCACAGATACGCAGTATTTT.

The rearrangement uses TRBV5-1 and TRBJ2-7, with 8 nucleotides matching TRBD2. J lost 1 base, V lost 1 base, and 4 bases had no gene match. This CDR3 comprises 15 residues. Per the germline V gene, CDR1 is SGHRS and CDR2 is YFSETQ. CDR3 DNA sequence: TGCGCCAGCAGCTTGTGGCGGGGGGTATCCTACGAGCAGTACTTC. It translates to CASSLWRGVSYEQYF.

This clone was recorded only once. The V call is TRBV6-2 or TRBV6-3, the J call TRBJ2-1; 9 bases map to TRBD2. The CDR3 sequence is 16 residues long. The V and J ends lost 4 bases and 4 bases, in that order; junction bases with no gene match: 8. CDR1 MNHEY and CDR2 SVGEGT come from the germline V gene. CDR3 protein: CASSFSGLAYYNEQFF. In DNA, the CDR3 is TGTGCCAGCAGTTTCTCCGGACTAGCGTATTACAATGAGCAGTTCTTC.

The J gene is TRBJ1-6, the V gene TRBV9; tentative D call: TRBD1 (5 bases). The CDR3 consists of 14 residues. CDR1 is SGDLS, CDR2 YYNGEE, per germline. V lost 0 bases and J 8 bases, leaving 9 bases between the germline ends. CDR3 loop: CASSVEDRDSPLHF. The CDR3 nucleotides are TGTGCCAGCAGCGTAGAAGACAGAGATTCACCCCTCCACTTT.

The chain links TRBV27 to TRBJ2-7; 9 nucleotides align to TRBD1. This CDR3 has 14 residues. Germline values: CDR1 MNHEY, CDR2 SMNVEV (reference sequence). V was pared by 6 bases and J by 5 bases, with 8 bases of the junction left unmatched. CDR3 in DNA: TGTGCCAGCAGGCCCGGGACAGGGATGAACGAGCAGTACTTC. This translates into CASRPGTGMNEQYF.

This clone was recorded once. The CDR3 spells CASSYRGSTDTQYF. The CDR3 bases are TGTGCCAGCAGTTACCGGGGTAGCACAGATACGCAGTATTTT. The chain joins TRBV6-2 or TRBV6-3 to TRBJ2-3; D may be TRBD2 (5 bases). This CDR3 region has 14 residues. Germline lookup yields CDR1 MNHEY and CDR2 SVGEGT. The ends were cut back, 2 bases at V and 0 bases at J, with 6 bases in the middle.

This chain joins TRBV10-3 and TRBJ1-2, with 7 bases lining up with TRBD1. CDR3 length: 13 residues. The ends lost 6 bases at V and 4 bases at J; junction bases unmatched: 5. The germline CDR1 and CDR2 sequences are ENHRY and SYGVKD. In nucleotides, the CDR3 is TGTGCCATCAGCGGCGGGACAGCCTATGGCTACACCTTC. Its protein product is CAISGGTAYGYTF.

This clone was detected a few times. CDR3: CATSRVAGSYNEQFF. The CDR3 DNA is TGTGCCACCAGCAGAGTAGCGGGTTCCTACAATGAGCAGTTCTTC. The gene calls are TRBV15 and TRBJ2-1, with 7 nucleotides matching TRBD2. The CDR3 extends over 15 amino acids. Trimming cost V 1 base and J 1 base; bases outside gene matches: 1. CDR1 is LNHNV and CDR2 is YYDKDF in the germline V gene (reference sequence).

The chain couples TRBV5-4 to TRBJ2-1; TRBD1 might be the D (6 bases). Germline loops: CDR1 SGHNT, CDR2 YYREEE (reference sequence). CDR3 length: 14 amino acids. V was shortened by 0 bases and J by 4 bases, with 8 bases between the two germline ends. CDR3 sequence (DNA): TGTGCCAGCAGCTTGGTCAGGGGTTACAATGAGCAGTTCTTC. Protein sequence: CASSLVRGYNEQFF. The full variable domain, in which reference TRBV5-4 and TRBJ2-1 provide the parts outside the CDR3, is ETGVTQSPTHLIKTRGQQVTLRCSSQSGHNTVSWYQQALGQGPQFIFQYYREEENGRGNFPPRFSGLQFPNYSSELNVNALELDDSALYLCASSLVRGYNEQFFGPGTRLTVL.